This is a list of T cell receptor beta chains from one sample in a study of post-analysis software for immune sequencing data. TCRdb re-analysed the PCR reads in MiXCR, keeping a single row per CDR3 protein. The data contain under 200,000 distinct CDR3 sequences, around 30% of them singletons. The sequencing input was blood. Receptors originate from a girl aged 2 to 17 with multiple sclerosis. Each CDR3 is given with its conserved first and last residue. Fields, in order: J gene, D gene, V gene, clone size, CDR3 DNA, CDR3 protein. A D gene is named only where the DNA matches it firmly. Clone size is shown for a subset of rows, as once, few, many or a class of expanded clone.

J gene: TRBJ2-1; D gene: TRBD2; V gene: TRBV10-3; clone size: many; CDR3 DNA: TGTGCCATCAGTGATGGGGAGCGGGGATCCTACAATGAGCAGTTCTTC; CDR3 protein: CAISDGERGSYNEQFF
J gene: TRBJ1-5; D gene: NA; V gene: TRBV12-3/TRBV12-4; clone size: NA; CDR3 DNA: TGTGCCAGCAGGCCGGGTTCAAAAGTGTCCCAGCATTTT; CDR3 protein: CASRPGSKVSQHF
J gene: TRBJ2-3; D gene: NA; V gene: TRBV5-5; clone size: NA; CDR3 DNA: TGTGCCAGCAGCTTCCCGGGTCCCACAGATATGCAGTATTTT; CDR3 protein: CASSFPGPTDMQYF
J gene: TRBJ1-1; D gene: NA; V gene: TRBV6-5; clone size: NA; CDR3 DNA: TGTGCCAGCAGTTGCGGACGCGTGGGGGCCCTGAACACTGAAGCTTTCTTT; CDR3 protein: CASSCGRVGALNTEAFF
J gene: TRBJ1-6; D gene: TRBD1; V gene: TRBV20-1; clone size: many; CDR3 DNA: TGCAGTGCCCCGACAGGGGGTAATTCACCCCTCCACTTT; CDR3 protein: CSAPTGGNSPLHF
J gene: TRBJ2-1; D gene: TRBD1; V gene: TRBV28; clone size: few; CDR3 DNA: TGTGCCAGCAGCATGGGGGACAGGGTCCCTAATGAGCAGTTCTTC; CDR3 protein: CASSMGDRVPNEQFF
J gene: TRBJ1-6; D gene: NA; V gene: TRBV4-2; clone size: NA; CDR3 DNA: TGTGCCAGCAGCCAAGATCCAGGGGCCTATAATTCACCCCACCACTTT; CDR3 protein: CASSQDPGAYNSPHHF
J gene: TRBJ1-2; D gene: NA; V gene: TRBV6-1; clone size: NA; CDR3 DNA: TGTGCCAGCAGTGAAACGGGGGCCGAATGGTATGGCTACACCTTC; CDR3 protein: CASSETGAEWYGYTF
J gene: TRBJ2-1; D gene: TRBD2; V gene: TRBV5-4; clone size: many; CDR3 DNA: TGTGCCAGCAGACCAGGGACTAGCGGGGGGAATGAGCAGTTCTTC; CDR3 protein: CASRPGTSGGNEQFF
J gene: TRBJ2-2; D gene: NA; V gene: TRBV5-1; clone size: NA; CDR3 DNA: TGCGCCAGCAGCCATTACACAGGGTCCGGGGAGCTGTTTTTT; CDR3 protein: CASSHYTGSGELFF
J gene: TRBJ1-2; D gene: TRBD1; V gene: TRBV5-1; clone size: NA; CDR3 DNA: TGCGCCAGCAGACGGACAGGGGGCTTTTCTTCCGTCGGTGGCTGCACCTTC; CDR3 protein: CASRRTGGFSSVGGCTF
J gene: TRBJ1-1; D gene: TRBD1; V gene: TRBV7-6; clone size: few; CDR3 DNA: TGTGCCAGCAGCTATGACGACAGGGGGAACACTGAAGCTTTCTTT; CDR3 protein: CASSYDDRGNTEAFF
J gene: TRBJ1-2; D gene: NA; V gene: TRBV20-1; clone size: NA; CDR3 DNA: TGCAGTGCTAGAGAGTCCAGATCTGGATCGTATGGCTACACCTTC; CDR3 protein: CSARESRSGSYGYTF
J gene: TRBJ1-1; D gene: NA; V gene: TRBV9; clone size: few; CDR3 DNA: TGTGCCAGCAGCGTAGGTCTGGGGGCGGGAAACACTGAAGCTTTCTTT; CDR3 protein: CASSVGLGAGNTEAFF
J gene: TRBJ2-3; D gene: NA; V gene: TRBV12-3/TRBV12-4; clone size: once; CDR3 DNA: TGTGCCAGCAGTTTTGGGGGCCCAGATACGCAGTATTTT; CDR3 protein: CASSFGGPDTQYF
J gene: TRBJ2-3; D gene: TRBD2; V gene: TRBV25-1; clone size: NA; CDR3 DNA: TGTGCCAGCTCCGGGACTAGCGGGGGGCCTTCAGATACGCAGTATTTT; CDR3 protein: CASSGTSGGPSDTQYF
J gene: TRBJ1-1; D gene: NA; V gene: TRBV5-5; clone size: few; CDR3 DNA: TGTGCCAGCAGCTTGGCCGTGGGGCCTGAAGCTTTCTTT; CDR3 protein: CASSLAVGPEAFF
J gene: TRBJ1-3; D gene: NA; V gene: TRBV9; clone size: NA; CDR3 DNA: TGTGCCAGCAGCGTAGTAGACTCTGGAAACACCGTATATTTT; CDR3 protein: CASSVVDSGNTVYF
J gene: TRBJ1-1; D gene: TRBD1; V gene: TRBV28; clone size: many; CDR3 DNA: TGTGCCAGCACCGCCCCTCCACAGGGGCGGCGGGCTTTCTTT; CDR3 protein: CASTAPPQGRRAFF
J gene: TRBJ2-1; D gene: TRBD2; V gene: TRBV20-1; clone size: few; CDR3 DNA: TGCAGTGCTACCCCGGGACTAGCGGGATGGGGGCAGTTCTTC; CDR3 protein: CSATPGLAGWGQFF
J gene: TRBJ1-2; D gene: NA; V gene: TRBV4-2; clone size: NA; CDR3 DNA: TGTGCCAGCAGCCAAGATGGGTCAGGGAGGGACTATGGCTACACCTTC; CDR3 protein: CASSQDGSGRDYGYTF
J gene: TRBJ2-7; D gene: TRBD1; V gene: TRBV30; clone size: few; CDR3 DNA: TGTGCCTGGATTCCACCCAGGGGGCGGCTCTACGAGCAGTACTTC; CDR3 protein: CAWIPPRGRLYEQYF